A single sample is the source of the 20 T cell receptor beta chains below, sequenced in a study of T cells in Graves' hyperthyroidism and ophthalmopathy (dated by TCRdb to the late 2010s). The library was prepared using multiplex PCR. Data came from an Illumina HiSeq 2000. TCR beta CDR3 regions were amplified from RNA transcripts. A first-round RT-PCR of the TCR CDR3 used the HTBI primer set with the Qiagen OneStep RT-PCR kit. TCRdb cleaned the public reads at Q25 with fastp, built clones with MiXCR and kept in-frame beta chains. Each CDR3 protein gets just one entry, which takes the most common genes and DNA from the rows behind it. The sample yields around 600,000 distinct CDR3 sequences; around 16% were counted once. Clones ranked in the top ten supply approximately 7.4% of the sample. Sequenced input: blood. These receptors originate from a woman aged 25 to 39 with Graves' hyperthyroidism.

The CDR3 protein is CAISESGRGTGGQENTEAFF. In DNA, the CDR3 is TGTGCCATCAGTGAGTCGGGTAGGGGGACAGGGGGCCAGGAGAACACTGAAGCTTTCTTT. The V gene is TRBV10-3, the J gene TRBJ1-1, with 12 nucleotides matching TRBD1. Per germline, CDR1 ENHRY and CDR2 SYGVKD. The CDR3 runs 20 residues. Germline trimming cut 0 bases from V and 1 base from J; bases unmatched to any gene: 12.

In this sample, this clonotype turned up a few times. V usage is TRBV4-1 and J usage is TRBJ2-7; 7 bases are a match to TRBD1. The V and J ends lost 0 bases and 2 bases, in that order; junction bases with no gene match: 4. The germline V gene encodes CDR1 MGHRA and CDR2 YSYEKL. CDR3 length: 15 amino acids. CDR3 DNA: TGCGCCAGCAGCCAAGAGGACAGGCGCACCTACGAGCAGTACTTC. It translates to CASSQEDRRTYEQYF.

Many counts were recorded for this clonotype. J is TRBJ2-7 and V is TRBV20-1; a weak D match, TRBD1 (5 bases). CDR3 length: 14 residues. Germline CDR1 and CDR2: DFQATT and SNEGSKA (reference sequence). Trimming pared 3 bases from V and 1 base from J, leaving 13 bases between. The CDR3, as DNA: TGCAGTGCTAGTATTCGGACACCGTCCTACGAGCAGTACTTC. It yields the protein CSASIRTPSYEQYF.

V gene TRBV25-1 combines with J gene TRBJ2-1; 8 bases map to TRBD1. V was clipped by 1 base and J by 4 bases; unmatched bases: 3. The CDR3 consists of 15 residues. Germline V gene sequence: CDR1 MGHDK, CDR2 SYGVNS. CDR3 sequence (DNA): TGTGCCAGCAGTGAATTGGGGACAGGATACAATGAGCAGTTCTTC. This encodes CASSELGTGYNEQFF.

This clonotype was seen at least ten times. This chain links TRBV20-1 with TRBJ2-1; 8 bases agree with TRBD2. J gave up 8 bases and V 0 bases, and 9 bases lay outside the gene matches. The length of the CDR3 is 15 residues. In germline, CDR1 is DFQATT, CDR2 SNEGSKA (reference sequence). For the CDR3, the DNA is TGCAGTGCTAGAGAGGCGGGAGGACCTTGGGATGAGCAGTTCTTC. It codes for CSAREAGGPWDEQFF.

Details on this clonotype: A single base separates this from a much larger clone, so it may be a read error. V usage is TRBV3-1 and J usage is TRBJ2-7; the match to TRBD1 covers 8 bases. CDR3 length: 14 residues. The germline V gene has CDR1 LGHDT and CDR2 YNNKEL (reference sequence). V lost 7 bases, J lost 4 bases, and 9 bases stayed unmatched. Here the CDR3 DNA reads TGTGCCAGCATCTCGTCGGACAGGGCATACGAGCAGTACTTC. This gives the protein CASISSDRAYEQYF.

The chain joins TRBV19 to TRBJ1-4; D unresolved. The germline gives CDR1 LNHDA, CDR2 SQIVND (reference sequence). Trimming removed 5 bases from V and 0 bases from J, with 10 bases in between. The length of the CDR3 is 15 residues. The DNA for the CDR3 is TGTGCCAGTAGTCTCAATAGTGCAACTAATGAAAAACTGTTTTTT. It specifies CASSLNSATNEKLFF.

This clonotype was seen ten or more times. In DNA form, the CDR3 reads TGCAGTGCTAGGAGTCTAGCGGGGGACACCGGGGAGCTGTTTTTT. Protein: CSARSLAGDTGELFF. The rearrangement joins TRBV20-1 to TRBJ2-2; 10 bases agree with TRBD2. The CDR3 is made up of 15 amino acids. V dropped 3 bases and J dropped 3; count of bases not matched to a gene: 4. CDR1 DFQATT and CDR2 SNEGSKA come from the germline V gene (reference sequence).

J is TRBJ2-7 and V is TRBV7-3, with unresolved D. V shed 5 bases and J shed 2 bases, with 13 bases lying between them. Germline CDR1 and CDR2: SGHTA and FQGTGA. The CDR3 is made up of 14 amino acids. The CDR3 reads CASSHVLRPYEQYF. The DNA for the CDR3 is TGTGCCAGCAGCCACGTTTTGAGACCCTACGAGCAGTACTTC. The whole variable domain, remainder taken from reference TRBV7-3 and TRBJ2-7, is GAGVSQTPSNKVTEKGKYVELRCDPISGHTALYWYRQSLGQGPEFLIYFQGTGAADDSGLPNDRFFAVRPEGSVSTLKIQRTERGDSAVYLCASSHVLRPYEQYFGPGTRLTVT.

This clonotype occurred a few times. The chain employs TRBV7-2 and TRBJ1-4, with D unclear. V lost 1 base, J lost 8 bases, and 8 bases lay in between. The CDR3 is made up of 13 amino acids. Germline lookup yields CDR1 SGHTA and CDR2 FQGNSA. The DNA for the CDR3 is TGTGCCAGCAGCTTAGTTTCTTGGGAAAAACTGTTTTTT. Translating it yields CASSLVSWEKLFF.

This rearrangement joins TRBV7-3 to TRBJ1-6; a possible D gene is TRBD1 (5 bases). The CDR3 is 13 residues long. V was shortened by 5 bases and J by 9 bases, with 11 bases between the two germline ends. Germline V gene sequence: CDR1 SGHTA, CDR2 FQGTGA. DNA for the CDR3: TGTGCCAGCAGCCCTGCGGGGGGTTCACCCCTCCACTTT. Protein product: CASSPAGGSPLHF.

This clonotype was picked up many times. The chain recombines TRBV6-1 with TRBJ2-1, with D possibly called TRBD1 or TRBD2 (7 bases each). CDR1 is MNHNS, CDR2 SASEGT, per germline. V lost 2 bases and J 4 bases, leaving 15 bases between the germline ends. The CDR3 is 16 amino acids. The CDR3 coding sequence is TGTGCCAGCAGTGAATCCCAGGGGGGGATTTACAATGAGCAGTTCTTC. Amino acids: CASSESQGGIYNEQFF.

Many counts were recorded for this clonotype. The chain recombines TRBV12-3 or TRBV12-4 with TRBJ2-2; D uncertain. The CDR3 runs to 16 residues. Trimming took 0 bases from V and 7 from J, leaving 15 bases between them. In DNA form, the CDR3 reads TGTGCCAGCAGTTTAGCGCAACTCAGCCGTGGCGGGGAGCTGTTTTTT. Protein: CASSLAQLSRGGELFF.

This clonotype was detected many times. The genes are TRBV27 and TRBJ2-7, with D unclear. Trimming removed 6 bases at V and 8 bases at J, with 17 bases between. The CDR3 covers 13 residues. CDR1 and CDR2 (germline): MNHEY, SMNVEV (reference sequence). This CDR3 is CASSLLESGQQYF. The CDR3 bases are TGTGCCAGCAGCCTTCTAGAATCGGGTCAGCAGTACTTC.

CDR3 DNA: TGTGCCAGCAGCTTAGCTGCTGGGACTAGCGGGAGGGCCGGGGAGCAGTACTTC. As protein: CASSLAAGTSGRAGEQYF. J is TRBJ2-7 and V is TRBV7-2; the match to TRBD2 covers 16 bases. V lost 0 bases and J lost 7; bases outside the gene matches: 9. Per the germline V gene, CDR1 is SGHTA and CDR2 is FQGNSA. CDR3 length equals 18 residues.

As concerns this clonotype: A much larger clone differs from this one at a single base, so this may be a read error. The CDR3 bases are TGTGCCAGCAGTTACCCCCGCCACGAGCGGTACTTC. Translation: CASSYPRHERYF. The chain is built from TRBV6-5 and TRBJ2-7; no clear D. CDR1 and CDR2 (germline): MNHEY, SVGAGI. This CDR3 comprises 12 residues.

Many counts were recorded for this clonotype. The V gene is TRBV7-2, the J gene TRBJ2-5; weak D call: TRBD2 (5 bases). Germline CDR1 SGHTA, CDR2 FQGNSA. This CDR3 spans 16 amino acids. Trimming shortened V by 5 bases and J by 1 base, and 17 bases separated the two germline ends. The DNA of the CDR3 is TGTGCCAGCAGCCCAGTGGGAGTAATTCCCCAAGAGACCCAGTACTTC. This encodes CASSPVGVIPQETQYF. The entire variable domain, with the rest obtained from reference TRBV7-2 and TRBJ2-5, is as follows: GAGVSQSPSNKVTEKGKDVELRCDPISGHTALYWYRQSLGQGLEFLIYFQGNSAPDKSGLPSDRFSAERTGGSVSTLTIQRTQQEDSAVYLCASSPVGVIPQETQYFGPGTRLLVL.

At least ten counts were recorded for this clonotype. This chain links TRBV6-1 with TRBJ2-2; D is perhaps TRBD2 (6 bases). Trimming removed 7 bases from V and 5 bases from J, with 11 bases in between. This CDR3 spans 13 amino acids. Germline V gene lookup returns CDR1 MNHNS and CDR2 SASEGT. The CDR3 spells CASNRGGTGELFF. CDR3 bases: TGTGCCAGCAATAGGGGAGGTACCGGGGAGCTGTTTTTT.

About this clonotype: With a much larger clone just one base away, this may be a read error. The V gene is TRBV7-3, the J gene TRBJ2-5; D not resolved. Deletions cut 5 bases from V and 2 bases from J, with 15 bases between. The CDR3 totals 15 residues. Germline V gene lookup returns CDR1 SGHTA and CDR2 FQGTGA. The CDR3 region is CASSLGEAGQETQYF. The CDR3 DNA sequence: TGTGCCAGCAGCCTAGGCGAGGCCGGACAAGAGACCCAGTACTTC.

This clonotype was counted a few times. The genes are TRBV2 and TRBJ1-2; perhaps TRBD1 as D (5 bases). The V end lost 6 bases, the J end lost 8 bases, and 13 bases lay between the germline ends. The CDR3 spans 12 residues. Germline CDR1 is SNHLY and CDR2 is FYNNEI. In nucleotides, the CDR3 is TGTGCCAGCAGGGGGGGACTCGGGGGCTACACCTTC. Translating gives CASRGGLGGYTF.